The TCR beta chain under discussion was sequenced for a study of blood T cell repertoires in COVID-19. At the level of the study: Acute and convalescent COVID-19 specimens originated in the United States, Italy and Spain. The cDNA or gDNA used as material had been derived from T cells, B-cell-depleted T cells, or PBMCs.

CDR1 DFQATT and CDR2 SNEGSKA come from the germline V gene (reference sequence). V lost 3 bases and J 3 bases, leaving 12 bases between the germline ends. The CDR3 totals 14 residues. Profiled with immunoSEQ multiplex PCR; TCRdb holds only in-frame clones, not every one. The data contain fewer than 200,000 clones, around four fifths of them singletons. This chain uses TRBV20-1 with TRBJ2-1; D possibly corresponds to TRBD2 (6 bases). The sequence was collected from a man in his sixties or seventies with acute or convalescent COVID-19. The sample comprised peripheral blood. This CDR3 is CSASISGVYNEQFF. Written as DNA, the CDR3 is TGCAGTGCTAGTATCTCGGGGGTCTACAATGAGCAGTTCTTC.